This entry concerns a single T cell receptor beta chain. Its cognate antigen is unknown. These data belong to a study of neoadjuvant anti-PD-1 for oral cavity cancer. Study-level background: Nivolumab at 3 mg/kg was mostly given biweekly, three to four doses, pre-surgery.

The study, taken as a whole, reports: With a few patients per group, TCR findings need larger cohorts.

Profiling relied on immunoSEQ multiplex PCR, and the TCRdb table lists in-frame clones only, not all of them. This repertoire shows 55,000 to 80,000 clones, around 83% found once; its top ten account for nearly 3.5%. The starting material was PBMCs, obtained before nivolumab (anti-PD-1) treatment. This receptor was taken from a person between 40 and 85 years old with oral cavity squamous cell carcinoma.

The CDR3 region has the DNA TGTGCCAGCAGCTTAAGGGACTACAATGAGCAGTTCTTC. Its translation is CASSLRDYNEQFF. The chain couples TRBV5-4 to TRBJ2-1; no clear D. The V gene's germline CDR1 is SGHNT and CDR2 YYREEE (reference sequence). This CDR3 is built from 13 residues. Trimming stripped 2 bases from V and 3 bases from J, with 6 bases between.